The T cell receptor (beta chain) described here comes from a study of T cell responses to AZD1222 COVID-19 vaccine. Study-level results: Mapped onto spike, vaccine-associated CD4 TCRs spanned it and were dominant at 160-218 and 743-854. Females outnumbered males among donors, who were mostly white British; clonal diversity was possibly underestimated. Spike-specific TCR breadth and depth rose after two AZD1222 doses.

With regard to this clone: Its cognate antigen is unknown.

The method was immunoSEQ multiplex PCR; TCRdb's version includes in-frame clones alone and lacks a portion of them. The sample lists more than 110,000 clones; 90% to 95% were seen once. Germline lookup yields CDR1 SGHAT and CDR2 FQNNGV. This CDR3 contains 15 residues. After removal of 1 base from V and 6 bases from J, the junction contained 6 bases not matched to a gene. The receptor was isolated from an adult who received the AZD1222 COVID-19 vaccine. The input for sequencing was peripheral blood, taken 28 days after the second AZD1222 dose. V and J are TRBV11-2 and TRBJ2-4; 7 bases map to TRBD2. As DNA, the CDR3 is TGTGCCAGCAGCTTAGGCGGGAGCGGTGGAAACATTCAGTACTTC. It translates to CASSLGGSGGNIQYF.